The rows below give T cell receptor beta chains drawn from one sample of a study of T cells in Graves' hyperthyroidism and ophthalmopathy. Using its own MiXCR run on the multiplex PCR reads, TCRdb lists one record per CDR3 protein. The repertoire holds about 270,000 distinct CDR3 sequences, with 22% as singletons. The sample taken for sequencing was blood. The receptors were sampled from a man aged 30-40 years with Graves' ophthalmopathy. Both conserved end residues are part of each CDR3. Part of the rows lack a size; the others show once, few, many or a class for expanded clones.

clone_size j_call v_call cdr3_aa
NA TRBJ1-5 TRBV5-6 CASSRGSGNQPQHF
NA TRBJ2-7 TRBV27 CASSLWARGDEQYF
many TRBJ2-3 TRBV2 CASSETRSADTQYF
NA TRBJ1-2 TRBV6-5 CASSYRGRDRGKKGYGYTF
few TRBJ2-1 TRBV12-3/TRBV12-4 CASSSGGRGNEQFF
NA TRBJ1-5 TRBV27 CASRRGTGAPWPQHF
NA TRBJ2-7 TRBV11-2 CASRKVGTGLYEQYF
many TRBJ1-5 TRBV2 CASSRAGVNQPQHF
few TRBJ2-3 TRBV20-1 CSARAPGQSTDTQYF
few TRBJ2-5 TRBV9 CASSVAGGLAGFQETQYF
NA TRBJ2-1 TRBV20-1 CSASGSSGRANEQFF
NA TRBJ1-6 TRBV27 CASRGGQYNSPLHF
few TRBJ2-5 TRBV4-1 CASSQEGDGRGETQYF
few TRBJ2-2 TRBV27 CASRKRGRDTGELFF
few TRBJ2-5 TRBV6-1 CASGKSGSTVETQYF
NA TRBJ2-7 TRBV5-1 CASSLAGTDPYEQYF
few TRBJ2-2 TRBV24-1 CATSRDSTGELFF